This TCR beta chain was found in a study of T-cell memory formation after mild COVID-19. The 5'RACE method, run with constant-segment primers, produced TCR alpha and TCR beta cDNA libraries (carrying sample barcodes and UMIs). MiXCR, run by TCRdb on the 5' RACE reads, gives a single entry per CDR3 protein. The repertoire holds 150,000 or so distinct CDR3 sequences, 20% to 25% seen once, with approximately 25% in the top ten. Findings of the study overall: Clones contracting across day 15 to 85 had a balanced CD4/CD8 profile; later expanding clones leaned CD4+. Contracting CD8+ clones were enriched in EMRA, CD4+ mainly in CM and EM.

This CDR3 contains 16 residues. Germline V lookup: CDR1 SGHAT, CDR2 FQNNGV. V was clipped by 1 base and J by 8 bases, with 18 bases between them. As for this clonotype: Its antigen remains unknown.

The TCR originated in an adult woman who had mild COVID-19 (a few samples of this study predate the infection). Cell type and time point are not known. Sequencing was carried out using PBMCs or a T cell subset sorted from them (not recorded which). The V and J genes are TRBV11-2 and TRBJ2-1; D perhaps matches TRBD2 (6 bases). CDR3 amino acids: CASSLAPSGLWDEQFF. Written as DNA, the CDR3 is TGTGCCAGCAGCTTAGCCCCCAGCGGGCTCTGGGATGAGCAGTTCTTC.